The 21 T cell receptor beta chains below come from one sample, sequenced in a study of T cell changes during pregnancy in multiple sclerosis. TCRdb keeps only in-frame clones here, not all; method: immunoSEQ multiplex PCR. The sample lists 88,000 or so clones, 92% occurring once. Sample: peripheral blood, taken before pregnancy. The receptors originated from a female donor with multiple sclerosis, enrolled in a pregnancy study.

This sequence joins TRBV7-9 and TRBJ2-3; tentative D call: TRBD1 (6 bases). Trimming took off 5 bases at V and 2 bases at J, with 20 bases between the two ends. Germline CDR1 SEHNR, CDR2 FQNEAQ (reference sequence). This CDR3 spans 17 amino acids. The CDR3 coding sequence is TGTGCCAGCAGCCGCACAGGGACACTAGATCCCACAGATACGCAGTATTTT. This codes for CASSRTGTLDPTDTQYF. Full variable domain (remainder filled in from reference TRBV7-9 and TRBJ2-3): DTGVSQNPRHKITKRGQNVTFRCDPISEHNRLYWYRQTLGQGPEFLTYFQNEAQLEKSRLLSDRFSAERPKGSFSTLEIQRTEQGDSAMYLCASSRTGTLDPTDTQYFGPGTRLTVL.

The gene calls are TRBV9 and TRBJ2-2; D gene unclear. V lost 2 bases and J lost 2, with 10 bases in between. Germline V gene lookup returns CDR1 SGDLS and CDR2 YYNGEE. This CDR3 is 15 amino acids long. CDR3 region: CASSVQAPNTGELFF. DNA of the CDR3: TGTGCCAGCAGCGTTCAGGCCCCTAACACCGGGGAGCTGTTTTTT.

This sequence joins TRBV9 and TRBJ1-2, with unresolved D. V lost 2 bases to trimming and J lost 5 bases, with 13 bases between them. Germline V gene lookup returns CDR1 SGDLS and CDR2 YYNGEE. This CDR3 has 14 amino acids. CDR3 DNA: TGTGCCAGCAGCGTGACCCCGGGGATGTATGGCTACACCTTC. Protein: CASSVTPGMYGYTF.

This chain links TRBV15 with TRBJ2-3, with TRBD1 matching over 7 bases. J was trimmed by 2 bases and V by 5 bases; bases with no gene match: 7. The CDR3 has 15 amino acids. From germline, CDR1 is LNHNV and CDR2 YYDKDF (reference sequence). CDR3 sequence (DNA): TGTGCCACCAGCGATAAGGACAGGAACACAGATACGCAGTATTTT. It codes for CATSDKDRNTDTQYF.

The chain joins TRBV27 to TRBJ1-1; D call uncertain. This CDR3 spans 14 amino acids. Germline V gives CDR1 MNHEY, CDR2 SMNVEV (reference sequence). Trimming removed 3 bases at V and 4 bases at J, with 12 bases between. The CDR3 protein is CASSLRSAVTEAFF. For the CDR3, the DNA is TGTGCCAGCAGTTTGCGGTCGGCAGTCACTGAAGCTTTCTTT.

The chain combines TRBV11-2 with TRBJ2-7; TRBD1 matches at 11 bases. CDR3 length: 14 residues. Per germline, CDR1 SGHAT and CDR2 FQNNGV. With 4 bases clipped from V and 7 bases from J, the junction kept 6 bases outside the gene matches. The DNA for the CDR3 is TGTGCCAGCAGCTCTGGACAGGGGGCTTGGGAGCAGTACTTC. It translates to CASSSGQGAWEQYF. The variable domain in full, completed from reference TRBV11-2 and TRBJ2-7, reads EAGVAQSPRYKIIEKRQSVAFWCNPISGHATLYWYQQILGQGPKLLIQFQNNGVVDDSQLPKDRFSAERLKGVDSTLKIQPAKLEDSAVYLCASSSGQGAWEQYFGPGTRLTVT.

The J gene is TRBJ1-1, the V gene TRBV27; D not certain. Per germline, CDR1 MNHEY and CDR2 SMNVEV (reference sequence). Between the trimmed V and J ends, which lost 3 bases and 2 bases, there was a span of 13 bases. This CDR3 is built from 15 residues. In DNA, the CDR3 is TGTGCCAGCAGTTTCATCTCGGCGGTTAACACTGAAGCTTTCTTT. Amino acids: CASSFISAVNTEAFF.

The CDR3 here is CASGGRGQGAAGELFF. The CDR3 nucleotides read TGTGCCAGTGGAGGGAGGGGACAGGGGGCCGCCGGGGAGCTGTTTTTT. The gene calls are TRBV6-6 and TRBJ2-2, with 12 positions matching TRBD1. The CDR3 totals 16 residues. The trim removed 9 bases at V and 6 bases at J, leaving 11 bases unmatched. Germline V lookup: CDR1 MNHNY, CDR2 SVGAGI (reference sequence).

The V and J genes are TRBV6-1 and TRBJ2-5; 10 positions match TRBD2. Trimming removed 7 bases from V and 3 bases from J; junction bases left unmatched: 2. The CDR3 runs 13 residues. The V gene's germline CDR1 is MNHNS and CDR2 SASEGT. CDR3 coding DNA: TGTGCCAGCAACCTAGCGGGGGAAGAGACCCAGTACTTC. Translating gives CASNLAGEETQYF.

The J gene is TRBJ2-7, the V gene TRBV11-3; 10 bases align to TRBD1. V lost 5 bases to trimming and J lost 3 bases; unmatched junction nucleotides: 7. The CDR3 is 15 amino acids. Germline loops: CDR1 SGHNT, CDR2 YENEEA. CDR3 protein: CASSLGTGVGYEQYF. CDR3 coding DNA: TGTGCCAGCAGCCTAGGGACAGGGGTTGGCTACGAGCAGTACTTC. Drawing the rest from reference TRBV11-3 and TRBJ2-7, the complete variable domain is EAGVVQSPRYKIIEKKQPVAFWCNPISGHNTLYWYLQNLGQGPELLIRYENEEAVDDSQLPKDRFSAERLKGVDSTLKIQPAELGDSAVYLCASSLGTGVGYEQYFGPGTRLTVT.

This clone was recorded only once. The chain carries TRBV5-1 and TRBJ1-1; D might be TRBD1 (6 bases). Trimming cost V 2 bases and J 0 bases, with 20 bases left between them. Germline CDR1 reads SGHRS; CDR2 reads YFSETQ. This CDR3 comprises 18 residues. The CDR3 here is CASSFNRVGDVMNTEAFF. CDR3 bases: TGCGCCAGCAGCTTTAACAGGGTGGGGGATGTCATGAACACTGAAGCTTTCTTT.

J is TRBJ2-2 and V is TRBV5-6, with 12 bases lining up with TRBD2. The V gene's germline CDR1 is SGHDT and CDR2 YYEEEE. The length of the CDR3 is 18 residues. V lost 2 bases, J lost 7 bases, and 12 bases stayed unmatched. CDR3 region: CASSFLRASGGAGGELFF. The CDR3 nucleotides read TGTGCCAGCAGCTTCCTGCGCGCTAGCGGGGGGGCAGGCGGGGAGCTGTTTTTT.

CDR3 in amino acids: CASSKARNEKLFF. CDR3 nucleotides: TGTGCCAGCTCAAAGGCTAGGAATGAAAAACTGTTTTTT. The chain combines TRBV18 with TRBJ1-4; no reliable D call. Trimming shortened V by 5 bases and J by 5 bases, and 9 bases separated the two germline ends. The CDR3 is 13 residues long. The germline CDR1 and CDR2 sequences are KGHSH and LQKENI.

The rearrangement joins TRBV5-4 to TRBJ1-6, with no clear D. V was trimmed by 0 bases and J by 10 bases, leaving 8 bases between them. Germline loops: CDR1 SGHNT, CDR2 YYREEE (reference sequence). The CDR3 extends over 13 amino acids. As DNA, the CDR3 is TGTGCCAGCAGCTTGGAAGTCGAGTCACCCCTCCACTTT. Translating it yields CASSLEVESPLHF.

The chain uses TRBV11-3 and TRBJ2-1; 10 bases align to TRBD1. The germline V gene has CDR1 SGHNT and CDR2 YENEEA. After removal of 3 bases from V and 5 bases from J, the junction contained 4 bases not matched to a gene. The CDR3 loop spans 15 amino acids. This CDR3 reads CASSFSGTGDNEQFF. The CDR3 region has the DNA TGTGCCAGCAGCTTCTCCGGGACAGGGGACAATGAGCAGTTCTTC.

V usage is TRBV18 and J usage is TRBJ1-1, with 10 bases lining up with TRBD1. Germline CDR1 reads KGHSH; CDR2 reads LQKENI. V was clipped by 3 bases and J by 3 bases; unmatched bases: 10. CDR3 length: 17 amino acids. This CDR3 reads CASSPDRGPFVDTEAFF. CDR3 DNA: TGTGCCAGCTCACCCGACAGGGGGCCTTTCGTGGACACTGAAGCTTTCTTT.

This rearrangement joins TRBV7-9 to TRBJ2-1; possibly TRBD2 for D (5 bases). Germline CDR1 SEHNR, CDR2 FQNEAQ (reference sequence). V dropped 5 bases and J dropped 1 base, with 18 bases sitting between them. The CDR3 has 17 amino acids. This chain's CDR3 is CASSTKARTGSYNEQFF. The CDR3 DNA follows: TGTGCCAGCAGCACTAAGGCGCGCACGGGGTCCTACAATGAGCAGTTCTTC.

J is TRBJ1-6 and V is TRBV19; D may be TRBD1 (6 bases). Deletions cut 5 bases from V and 8 bases from J, with 19 bases between. The V gene's germline CDR1 is LNHDA and CDR2 SQIVND (reference sequence). The CDR3 loop spans 16 amino acids. CDR3 protein: CASSVGDRIIDSPLHF. CDR3 bases: TGTGCCAGTAGTGTCGGAGACAGGATTATAGATTCACCCCTCCACTTT.

The chain combines TRBV23-1 with TRBJ1-5, with 7 bases lining up with TRBD1. TRBV23-1 is labeled an ORF, and its function is uncertain. The CDR3 sequence is 15 residues long. The V segment lost 4 bases and the J segment 1 base; nucleotides outside the gene matches: 4. CDR3 in DNA: TGCGCCAGCAGTCTGAGGGGGCACAGCAATCAGCCCCAGCATTTT. Its protein is CASSLRGHSNQPQHF.

The rearrangement uses TRBV5-1 and TRBJ2-7; TRBD2 matches 10 bases. Trimming at V came to 0 bases and at J to 3 bases, leaving 6 bases not matched to a gene. There are 16 residues in the CDR3. CDR1 SGHRS and CDR2 YFSETQ come from the germline V gene. CDR3 region: CASSLADRLAGYEQYF. The CDR3 DNA follows: TGCGCCAGCAGCTTGGCCGATAGACTAGCGGGCTACGAGCAGTACTTC.

This CDR3 reads CASTEGQGSAGELFF. CDR3 sequence (DNA): TGTGCCAGCACCGAAGGACAGGGCTCGGCCGGGGAGCTGTTTTTT. This chain uses TRBV27 with TRBJ2-2; 8 nucleotides match TRBD1. Trimming took 7 bases from V and 6 from J; bases not matched to a gene: 10. Germline V gives CDR1 MNHEY, CDR2 SMNVEV (reference sequence). The CDR3 extends over 15 amino acids.